This T cell receptor (beta chain) was obtained from a study of shared clonotypes between healthy human individuals. Study-level results: Among a few donors, roughly 5% of naive CD4 clonotypes were found in common. Since donors were few, the genetic and exposure-history diversity represented was limited.

Authors' methods: Because ImmunoSEQ provided only junction sequences with no quality scores, the filtering differed. Clones were read by immunoSEQ multiplex PCR, and TCRdb kept only the in-frame ones, dropping some. The V and J calls and clone size come from that table; D and trimming were worked out from the DNA. The table records 2,500,000 or so clones, roughly 93% of them present only once. As to this clone: Its antigen remains unidentified.

Germline CDR1 and CDR2: LNHDA and SQIVND (reference sequence). Trimming cost V 5 bases and J 2 bases; bases outside gene matches: 3. The CDR3 runs 13 residues. This chain uses TRBV19 with TRBJ2-7; TRBD1 aligns across 7 bases. The specimen sequenced was naive CD4+ T cells from PBMCs. Subset defined: CD45RA+ positively selected. The TCR originated in a man aged 18 to 30 in good health. Some clones in this sample may be carry-over from other donors' samples. The CDR3: CASSSQGPYEQYF. CDR3 DNA sequence: TGTGCCAGTAGTTCACAGGGGCCCTACGAGCAGTACTTC.